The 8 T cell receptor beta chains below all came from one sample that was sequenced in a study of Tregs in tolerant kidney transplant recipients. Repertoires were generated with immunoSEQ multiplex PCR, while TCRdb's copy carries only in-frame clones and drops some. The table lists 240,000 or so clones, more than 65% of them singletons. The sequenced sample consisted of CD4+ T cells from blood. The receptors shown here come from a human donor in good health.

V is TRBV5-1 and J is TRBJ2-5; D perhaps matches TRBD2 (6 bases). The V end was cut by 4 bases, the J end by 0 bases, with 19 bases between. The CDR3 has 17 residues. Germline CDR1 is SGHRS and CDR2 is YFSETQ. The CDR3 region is CASSPVPPGEYQETQYF. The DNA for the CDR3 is TGCGCCAGCAGCCCTGTCCCCCCGGGGGAGTACCAAGAGACCCAGTACTTC.

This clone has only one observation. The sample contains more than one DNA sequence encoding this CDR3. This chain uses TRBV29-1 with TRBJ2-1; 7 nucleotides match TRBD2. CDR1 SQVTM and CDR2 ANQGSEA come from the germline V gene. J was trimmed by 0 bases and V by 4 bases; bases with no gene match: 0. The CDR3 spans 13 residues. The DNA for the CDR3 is TGCAGCGTTGGCGGGAGCTCCTACAATGAGCAGTTCTTC. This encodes CSVGGSSYNEQFF.

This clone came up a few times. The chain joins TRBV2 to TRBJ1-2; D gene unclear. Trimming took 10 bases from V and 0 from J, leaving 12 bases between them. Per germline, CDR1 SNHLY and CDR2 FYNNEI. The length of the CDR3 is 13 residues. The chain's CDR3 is CAKAVRANYGYTF. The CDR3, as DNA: TGTGCCAAGGCCGTGAGGGCTAACTATGGCTACACCTTC. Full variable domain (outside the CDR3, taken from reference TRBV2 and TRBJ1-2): EPEVTQTPSHQVTQMGQEVILRCVPISNHLYFYWYRQILGQKVEFLVSFYNNEISEKSEIFDDQFSVERPDGSNFTLKIRSTKLEDSAMYFCAKAVRANYGYTFGSGTRLTVV.

The CDR3 loop reads CASRPQGTGGYTF. The CDR3 DNA reads TGTGCCAGCAGGCCACAGGGAACCGGCGGCTACACCTTC. The chain uses TRBV2 and TRBJ1-2, with D possibly matching TRBD1 (6 bases). The V end lost 6 bases, the J end lost 8 bases, and 16 bases lay between the germline ends. The CDR3 totals 13 residues. CDR1 and CDR2 (germline): SNHLY, FYNNEI. The full variable domain, with the rest looked up from reference TRBV2 and TRBJ1-2, is EPEVTQTPSHQVTQMGQEVILRCVPISNHLYFYWYRQILGQKVEFLVSFYNNEISEKSEIFDDQFSVERPDGSNFTLKIRSTKLEDSAMYFCASRPQGTGGYTFGSGTRLTVV.

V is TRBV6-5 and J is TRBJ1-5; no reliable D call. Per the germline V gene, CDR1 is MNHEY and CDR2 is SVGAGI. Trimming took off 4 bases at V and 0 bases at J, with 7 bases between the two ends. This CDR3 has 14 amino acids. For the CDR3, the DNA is TGTGCCAGCAGTTCCAGGCTTAGCAATCAGCCCCAGCATTTT. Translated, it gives CASSSRLSNQPQHF.

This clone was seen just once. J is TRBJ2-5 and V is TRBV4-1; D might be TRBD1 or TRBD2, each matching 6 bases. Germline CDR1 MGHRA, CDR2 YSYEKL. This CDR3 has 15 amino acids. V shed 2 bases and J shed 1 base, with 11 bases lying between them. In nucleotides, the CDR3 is TGCGCCAGCAGCCAACCCCGGGGGCCCCAAGAGACCCAGTACTTC. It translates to CASSQPRGPQETQYF.

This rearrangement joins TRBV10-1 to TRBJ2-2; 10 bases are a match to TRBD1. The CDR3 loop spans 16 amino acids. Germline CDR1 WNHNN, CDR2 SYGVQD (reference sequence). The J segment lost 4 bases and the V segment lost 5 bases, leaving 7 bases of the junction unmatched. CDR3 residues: CASSPSGTGVTGELFF. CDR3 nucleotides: TGCGCCAGCAGTCCGTCCGGGACAGGGGTCACCGGGGAGCTGTTTTTT.

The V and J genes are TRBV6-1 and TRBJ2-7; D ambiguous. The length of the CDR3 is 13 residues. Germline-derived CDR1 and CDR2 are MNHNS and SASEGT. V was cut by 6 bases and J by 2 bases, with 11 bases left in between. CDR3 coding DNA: TGTGCCAGCAGAGTCCCGGCCACCTACGAGCAGTACTTC. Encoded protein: CASRVPATYEQYF.